This entry lists 29 T cell receptor beta chains sequenced from one sample in a study of T cell repertoires in cytomegalovirus infection. MiXCR, applied by TCRdb to the reads, yields one record per CDR3 protein. The sample records about 740,000 distinct CDR3 sequences, around a third being singletons. No cognate antigen is known for these TCRs. Here the sequenced sample was cultured PBMCs, taken from culture after CMV antigen stimulation. The receptors originated from a human donor in good health (CMV status not recorded). Some clones in this sample may be carry-over from other donors' samples.

The chain recombines TRBV4-3 with TRBJ2-1, with D perhaps being TRBD1 or TRBD2 (5 bases each). V dropped 0 bases and J dropped 9 bases, with 15 bases sitting between them. This CDR3 spans 15 amino acids. CDR1 LGHNA and CDR2 YSLEER come from the germline V gene. The DNA for the CDR3 is TGCGCCAGCAGCCAAGAGGGGGTACTCGTTGGTGAGCAGTTCTTC. It codes for CASSQEGVLVGEQFF.

This chain uses TRBV7-2 with TRBJ1-2; D not resolved. V dropped 3 bases and J dropped 3 bases, with 11 bases sitting between them. The CDR3 extends over 14 amino acids. The germline V gene has CDR1 SGHTA and CDR2 FQGNSA. CDR3 protein: CASSLDGRDYGYTF. The CDR3 DNA reads TGTGCCAGCAGCTTGGACGGGAGGGACTATGGCTACACCTTC. Full variable domain (remainder filled in from reference TRBV7-2 and TRBJ1-2): GAGVSQSPSNKVTEKGKDVELRCDPISGHTALYWYRQSLGQGLEFLIYFQGNSAPDKSGLPSDRFSAERTGGSVSTLTIQRTQQEDSAVYLCASSLDGRDYGYTFGSGTRLTVV.

The chain has TRBV28 and TRBJ2-2; D call uncertain. Germline V lookup: CDR1 MDHEN, CDR2 SYDVKM. This CDR3 is built from 12 residues. V gave up 5 bases and J gave up 8 bases, with 9 bases separating them. The chain's CDR3 is CASSENRGELFF. In DNA form, the CDR3 reads TGTGCCAGCAGTGAGAACAGAGGGGAGCTGTTTTTT. Supplemented by reference TRBV28 and TRBJ2-2, the full variable domain reads DVKVTQSSRYLVKRTGEKVFLECVQDMDHENMFWYRQDPGLGLRLIYFSYDVKMKEKGDIPEGYSVSREKKERFSLILESASTNQTSMYLCASSENRGELFFGEGSRLTVL.

The sample holds a few counts of this clonotype. The rearrangement uses TRBV6-2 or TRBV6-3 and TRBJ2-1; 12 bases align to TRBD2. The V and J ends lost 6 bases and 6 bases, in that order; junction bases with no gene match: 9. CDR3 length: 16 residues. Per the germline V gene, CDR1 is MNHEY and CDR2 is SVGEGT. The CDR3 sequence is CASRPRTSGAPNEQFF. The CDR3 DNA reads TGTGCCAGCAGGCCCCGGACTAGCGGGGCCCCCAATGAGCAGTTCTTC.

The chain recombines TRBV19 with TRBJ1-6; no reliable D call. Trimming shortened V by 3 bases and J by 6 bases, and 15 bases separated the two germline ends. The germline V gene has CDR1 LNHDA and CDR2 SQIVND (reference sequence). The CDR3 contains 16 residues. The CDR3 sequence is CASSIFQEAFNSPLHF. Here the CDR3 DNA reads TGTGCCAGTAGTATTTTTCAGGAGGCCTTTAATTCACCCCTCCACTTT.

CDR3 sequence: CASSLALGQGARNSPLHF. Here the CDR3 DNA reads TGTGCCAGCAGCTTAGCGCTGGGGCAGGGGGCGCGTAATTCACCCCTCCACTTT. The J gene is TRBJ1-6, the V gene TRBV7-9; 8 bases are a match to TRBD1. This CDR3 has 18 residues. Germline trimming cut 0 bases from V and 6 bases from J; bases unmatched to any gene: 10. CDR1 and CDR2 from the germline V gene are SEHNR and FQNEAQ (reference sequence).

This clonotype was recorded many times. This sequence joins TRBV7-2 and TRBJ2-7; D may be TRBD2 (5 bases). Between the trimmed V and J ends, which lost 5 bases and 3 bases, there was a span of 11 bases. CDR3 length: 13 amino acids. The V gene's germline CDR1 is SGHTA and CDR2 FQGNSA. The CDR3 reads CASSPPGYYEQYF. CDR3 DNA: TGTGCCAGCAGCCCCCCGGGGTACTACGAGCAGTACTTC. The full variable domain, completed using reference TRBV7-2 and TRBJ2-7, is GAGVSQSPSNKVTEKGKDVELRCDPISGHTALYWYRQSLGQGLEFLIYFQGNSAPDKSGLPSDRFSAERTGGSVSTLTIQRTQQEDSAVYLCASSPPGYYEQYFGPGTRLTVT.

Many counts were recorded for this clonotype. This chain uses TRBV7-2 with TRBJ2-6; D is undetermined. This CDR3 comprises 15 residues. CDR1 is SGHTA, CDR2 FQGNSA, per germline. V lost 2 bases and J lost 2, with 7 bases in between. Here the CDR3 DNA reads TGTGCCAGCAGCTTACGAGGAGCTGGGGCCAACGTCCTGACTTTC. This sequence encodes CASSLRGAGANVLTF.

This clonotype was seen more than once but under ten times. The V gene is TRBV3-1, the J gene TRBJ1-2; tentatively, D is TRBD1 (5 bases). Deletions cut 1 base from V and 0 bases from J, with 12 bases between. Germline V gene lookup returns CDR1 LGHDT and CDR2 YNNKEL (reference sequence). The CDR3 extends over 16 amino acids. This CDR3 reads CASSQGFGAANYGYTF. The CDR3 bases are TGTGCCAGCAGCCAAGGTTTTGGGGCGGCTAACTATGGCTACACCTTC.

This clonotype was observed a few times. The chain employs TRBV6-2 or TRBV6-3 and TRBJ2-3; perhaps TRBD2 as D (5 bases). Germline lookup yields CDR1 MNHEY and CDR2 SVGEGT. Trimming stripped 0 bases from V and 2 bases from J, with 9 bases between. The CDR3 spans 15 residues. CDR3: CASSYSSGNTDTQYF. CDR3 DNA: TGTGCCAGCAGTTACTCGAGCGGAAACACAGATACGCAGTATTTT.

The chain joins TRBV7-6 to TRBJ2-1; maybe TRBD1 (6 bases). The germline gives CDR1 SGHVS, CDR2 FNYEAQ. The CDR3 is 12 residues long. V shed 4 bases and J shed 12 bases, with 13 bases lying between them. The CDR3 bases are TGTGCCAGCAGCTCTACTGACAGGCGGCAGTTCTTC. Protein sequence: CASSSTDRRQFF.

The J gene is TRBJ2-1, the V gene TRBV7-2; D assignment may be TRBD1 or TRBD2 (6 bases each). Germline values: CDR1 SGHTA, CDR2 FQGNSA. V lost 1 base to trimming and J lost 14 bases, with 12 bases between them. The CDR3 totals 12 residues. The CDR3 is CASSLVSGAKFF. The CDR3 DNA is TGTGCCAGCAGCTTAGTATCGGGGGCTAAGTTCTTC.

The rearrangement uses TRBV5-5 and TRBJ1-4, with no clear D. Trimming stripped 4 bases from V and 4 bases from J, with 14 bases between. The CDR3 consists of 15 residues. In germline, CDR1 is SGHKS, CDR2 YYEKEE (reference sequence). The CDR3, as DNA: TGTGCCAGCAGCCGAAGCTGGCAGGATAATGAAAAACTGTTTTTT. Translated, it gives CASSRSWQDNEKLFF.

The chain joins TRBV19 to TRBJ1-1, with D perhaps matching TRBD1 (6 bases). The CDR3 extends over 16 amino acids. CDR1 and CDR2 (germline): LNHDA, SQIVND (reference sequence). V shed 5 bases and J shed 2 bases, with 18 bases lying between them. CDR3 nucleotide sequence: TGTGCCAGTAGTCTTACAACAGGGAGGATAAACACTGAAGCTTTCTTT. Translating it yields CASSLTTGRINTEAFF.

At least ten counts were recorded for this clonotype. The V and J genes are TRBV7-2 and TRBJ1-5, with a tentative D call TRBD1 (5 bases). This CDR3 is built from 14 residues. Trimming took 0 bases from V and 7 from J, leaving 10 bases between them. CDR1 is SGHTA and CDR2 is FQGNSA in the germline V gene. The CDR3 here is CASSLAGGDQPQHF. CDR3 bases: TGTGCCAGCAGCTTAGCCGGGGGAGACCAGCCCCAGCATTTT.

This clonotype has a handful of counts. The chain recombines TRBV6-2 or TRBV6-3 with TRBJ2-7; TRBD1 matches 7 bases. Germline V gene lookup returns CDR1 MNHEY and CDR2 SVGEGT. The CDR3 spans 15 residues. Trimming removed 6 bases from V and 4 bases from J; junction bases left unmatched: 12. The CDR3 DNA follows: TGTGCCAGCAGACCTCAAGGGGACAGACCTTACGAGCAGTACTTC. The encoded protein is CASRPQGDRPYEQYF.

In DNA form, the CDR3 reads TGTGCCAGCAGTTTAAGGCAGGGCCGGGAGACCCAGTACTTC. The encoded protein is CASSLRQGRETQYF. This chain connects TRBV28 to TRBJ2-5; the D gene is possibly TRBD1 (5 bases). Germline loops: CDR1 MDHEN, CDR2 SYDVKM. CDR3 length: 14 residues. V lost 2 bases to trimming and J lost 5 bases, with 12 bases between them.

In its sample, this clonotype was seen a few times. This chain uses TRBV28 with TRBJ2-7, with TRBD1 as a possible D gene (5 bases). The CDR3 length is 16 residues. Looked up from germline, CDR1 is MDHEN and CDR2 is SYDVKM. V lost 2 bases and J 4 bases, leaving 18 bases between the germline ends. CDR3 coding DNA: TGTGCCAGCAGTTTAGATGTGGGCAGGGTTGGGTACGAGCAGTACTTC. Translating it yields CASSLDVGRVGYEQYF.

This clonotype was observed a handful of times. The chain recombines TRBV28 with TRBJ1-2; 8 nucleotides match TRBD1. V shed 4 bases and J 5 bases; nucleotides not matched to a gene: 9. The CDR3 totals 15 residues. Germline V gene lookup returns CDR1 MDHEN and CDR2 SYDVKM. The chain's CDR3 is CASSSAQGGGYGYTF. The CDR3, as DNA: TGTGCCAGCAGTTCAGCACAGGGGGGAGGGTATGGCTACACCTTC.

V and J are TRBV20-1 and TRBJ2-3; D uncertain. Germline assignment: CDR1 DFQATT and CDR2 SNEGSKA (reference sequence). This CDR3 is 13 amino acids long. Trimming pared 3 bases from V and 4 bases from J, leaving 11 bases between. The CDR3 nucleotides are TGCAGTGCTAGTCGTCCCTCCCCAGATACGCAGTATTTT. It specifies CSASRPSPDTQYF.

The V call is TRBV4-1, the J call TRBJ2-3; tentatively, D is TRBD2 (5 bases). The V gene's germline CDR1 is MGHRA and CDR2 YSYEKL. The CDR3 is 16 residues long. V lost 1 base and J 0 bases, leaving 11 bases between the germline ends. In DNA form, the CDR3 reads TGCGCCAGCAGCCAAGGTCCCGGACTGAGCACAGATACGCAGTATTTT. It specifies CASSQGPGLSTDTQYF.

This clonotype has ten or more counts. The gene calls are TRBV7-9 and TRBJ2-7; maybe TRBD2 (5 bases). V was trimmed by 0 bases and J by 1 base, leaving 7 bases between them. The length of the CDR3 is 14 residues. Germline V gene data show CDR1 as SEHNR and CDR2 as FQNEAQ (reference sequence). The CDR3 region has the DNA TGTGCCAGCAGCTTAGCGGGAGAGTCCTACGAGCAGTACTTC. Translating gives CASSLAGESYEQYF.

This clonotype has just a few counts. The rearrangement joins TRBV20-1 to TRBJ1-6; D might be TRBD1 (5 bases). V shed 5 bases and J shed 7 bases, with 18 bases lying between them. Per germline, CDR1 DFQATT and CDR2 SNEGSKA (reference sequence). The CDR3 length is 15 residues. As DNA, the CDR3 is TGCAGTGCTTCCCCCGGGTGGGGGAAGAATTCACCCCTCCACTTT. Amino acids: CSASPGWGKNSPLHF.

The V gene is TRBV7-2, the J gene TRBJ2-2, with 8 bases aligning to TRBD1. The V and J ends lost 2 bases and 5 bases, in that order; junction bases with no gene match: 10. Germline CDR1 is SGHTA and CDR2 is FQGNSA. The CDR3 spans 17 residues. CDR3 coding DNA: TGTGCCAGCAGCTTAAGCCCCGGGACAGGATGGACCGGGGAGCTGTTTTTT. Residues: CASSLSPGTGWTGELFF. The entire variable domain, with the rest obtained from reference TRBV7-2 and TRBJ2-2, is as follows: GAGVSQSPSNKVTEKGKDVELRCDPISGHTALYWYRQSLGQGLEFLIYFQGNSAPDKSGLPSDRFSAERTGGSVSTLTIQRTQQEDSAVYLCASSLSPGTGWTGELFFGEGSRLTVL.

The rearrangement joins TRBV12-3 or TRBV12-4 to TRBJ1-6; TRBD1 is a possible D gene (5 bases). Trimming removed 3 bases at V and 8 bases at J, with 14 bases between. CDR3 length equals 15 residues. The CDR3 sequence is CASSFRDTLDSPLHF. CDR3 DNA: TGTGCCAGCAGTTTCAGGGATACTTTGGATTCACCCCTCCACTTT.

This clonotype occurred once. The chain carries TRBV13 and TRBJ2-1; the D is unclear. Trimming removed 5 bases from V and 0 bases from J, with 14 bases in between. CDR3 length: 16 amino acids. Germline loops: CDR1 PRHDT, CDR2 FYEKMQ (reference sequence). The CDR3 nucleotides are TGTGCCAGCAGCCACTTAAAGGGCAGCTCCTACAATGAGCAGTTCTTC. It encodes CASSHLKGSSYNEQFF.

The V call is TRBV12-3 or TRBV12-4, the J call TRBJ2-7, with TRBD1 identical over 8 bases. The V gene end was trimmed by 2 bases and the J gene end by 5 bases; junction bases not matched to a gene: 5. The CDR3 length is 14 residues. This CDR3 reads CASSLIGQGHEQYF. Here the CDR3 DNA reads TGTGCCAGCAGTTTAATCGGACAGGGCCACGAGCAGTACTTC.

The gene calls are TRBV6-2 or TRBV6-3 and TRBJ2-1; D may correspond to TRBD1 or TRBD2 (7 bases each). V lost 0 bases and J lost 0, with 18 bases in between. Germline loops: CDR1 MNHEY, CDR2 SVGEGT. CDR3 length: 19 residues. As DNA, the CDR3 is TGTGCCAGCAGTTACTCGAATGTTCCAGGGGGGGTCTCCTACAATGAGCAGTTCTTC. Translation: CASSYSNVPGGVSYNEQFF.

The chain has TRBV6-8 and TRBJ2-5, with 13 bases identical to TRBD2. The germline CDR1 and CDR2 sequences are MNHGY and SAAAGT. The trim removed 2 bases at V and 5 bases at J, leaving 11 bases unmatched. The CDR3 has 18 amino acids. CDR3 DNA: TGTGCCAGCAGTTACGGGGACCGGACTAGCGGGAGTCGGGAGACCCAGTACTTC. Translating gives CASSYGDRTSGSRETQYF.